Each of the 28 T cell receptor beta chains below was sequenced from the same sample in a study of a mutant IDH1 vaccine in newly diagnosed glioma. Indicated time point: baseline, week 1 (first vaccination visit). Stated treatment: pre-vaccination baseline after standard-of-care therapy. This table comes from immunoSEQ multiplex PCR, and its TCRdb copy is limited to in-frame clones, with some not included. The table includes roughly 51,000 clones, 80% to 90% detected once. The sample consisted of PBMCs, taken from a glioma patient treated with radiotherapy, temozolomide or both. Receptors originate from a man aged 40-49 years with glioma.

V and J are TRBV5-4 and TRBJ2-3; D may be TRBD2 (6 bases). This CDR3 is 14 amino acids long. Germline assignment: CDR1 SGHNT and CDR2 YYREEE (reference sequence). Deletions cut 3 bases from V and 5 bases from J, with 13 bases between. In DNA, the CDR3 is TGTGCCAGCAGCTCCGGAACCGGGGGAGATACGCAGTATTTT. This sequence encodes CASSSGTGGDTQYF.

The DNA of the CDR3 is TGCGCCAGCAGCCAAGAGGGACAGGTTGATCAGCCCCAGCATTTT. Translated: CASSQEGQVDQPQHF. This chain uses TRBV4-1 with TRBJ1-5; 8 bases match TRBD1. The CDR3 consists of 15 residues. Germline assignment: CDR1 MGHRA and CDR2 YSYEKL. With V trimmed by 0 bases and J by 5 bases, 3 bases remained unmatched.

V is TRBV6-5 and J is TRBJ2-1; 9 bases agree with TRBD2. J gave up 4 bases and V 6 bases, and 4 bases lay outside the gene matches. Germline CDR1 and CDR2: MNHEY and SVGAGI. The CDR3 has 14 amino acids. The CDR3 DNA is TGTGCCAGCAGGACGACTAGCGGTTACAATGAGCAGTTCTTC. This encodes CASRTTSGYNEQFF.

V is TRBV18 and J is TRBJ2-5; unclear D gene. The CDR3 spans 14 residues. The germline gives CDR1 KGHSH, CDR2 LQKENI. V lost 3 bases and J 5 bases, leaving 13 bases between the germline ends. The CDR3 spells CASSPAHPRETQYF. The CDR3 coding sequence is TGTGCCAGCTCACCCGCGCACCCCAGGGAGACCCAGTACTTC.

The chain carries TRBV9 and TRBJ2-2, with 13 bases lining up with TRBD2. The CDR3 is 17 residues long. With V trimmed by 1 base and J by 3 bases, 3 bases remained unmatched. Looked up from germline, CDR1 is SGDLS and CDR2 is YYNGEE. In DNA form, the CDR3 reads TGTGCCAGCAGCGTACAAGGACTAGCGGGAGACACCGGGGAGCTGTTTTTT. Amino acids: CASSVQGLAGDTGELFF.

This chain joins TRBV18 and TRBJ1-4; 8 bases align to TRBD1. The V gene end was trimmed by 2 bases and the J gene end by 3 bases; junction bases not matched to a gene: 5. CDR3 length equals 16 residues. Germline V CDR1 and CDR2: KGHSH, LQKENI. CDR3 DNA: TGTGCCAGCTCACCAGGACAGGGTGGTGCTAATGAAAAACTGTTTTTT. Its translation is CASSPGQGGANEKLFF.

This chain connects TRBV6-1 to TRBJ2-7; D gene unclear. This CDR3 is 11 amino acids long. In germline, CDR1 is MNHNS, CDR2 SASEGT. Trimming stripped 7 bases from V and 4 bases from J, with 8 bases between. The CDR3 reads CASNSQYEQYF. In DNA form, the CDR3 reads TGTGCCAGCAACAGCCAGTACGAGCAGTACTTC.

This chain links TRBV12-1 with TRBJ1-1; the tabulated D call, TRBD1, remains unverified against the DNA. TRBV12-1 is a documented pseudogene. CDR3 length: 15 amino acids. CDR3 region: CASSFAGVGNTEAFF. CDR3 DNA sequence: TGTGCCAGCAGCTTTGCAGGGGTAGGGAACACTGAAGCTTTCTTT.

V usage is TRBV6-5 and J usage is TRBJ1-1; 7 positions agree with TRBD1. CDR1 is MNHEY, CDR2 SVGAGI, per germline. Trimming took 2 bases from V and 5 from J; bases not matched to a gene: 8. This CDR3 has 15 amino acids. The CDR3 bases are TGTGCCAGCAGTTACGAGGGGGCGCGGAGGACTGAAGCTTTCTTT. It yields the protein CASSYEGARRTEAFF.

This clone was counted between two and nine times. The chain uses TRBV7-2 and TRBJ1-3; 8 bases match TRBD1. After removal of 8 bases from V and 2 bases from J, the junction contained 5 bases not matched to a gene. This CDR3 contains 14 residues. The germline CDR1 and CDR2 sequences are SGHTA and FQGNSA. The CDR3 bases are TGTGCCAGCGCCCAGACAGGGGCTGGAAACACCATATATTTT. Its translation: CASAQTGAGNTIYF. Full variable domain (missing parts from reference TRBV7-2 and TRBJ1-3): GAGVSQSPSNKVTEKGKDVELRCDPISGHTALYWYRQSLGQGLEFLIYFQGNSAPDKSGLPSDRFSAERTGGSVSTLTIQRTQQEDSAVYLCASAQTGAGNTIYFGEGSWLTVV.

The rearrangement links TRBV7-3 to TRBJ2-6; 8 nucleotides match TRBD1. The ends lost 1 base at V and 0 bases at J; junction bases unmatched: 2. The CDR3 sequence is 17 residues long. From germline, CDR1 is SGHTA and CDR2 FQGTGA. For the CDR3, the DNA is TGTGCCAGCAGCTTAAGCCAGGGGGCCTCTGGGGCCAACGTCCTGACTTTC. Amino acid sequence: CASSLSQGASGANVLTF.

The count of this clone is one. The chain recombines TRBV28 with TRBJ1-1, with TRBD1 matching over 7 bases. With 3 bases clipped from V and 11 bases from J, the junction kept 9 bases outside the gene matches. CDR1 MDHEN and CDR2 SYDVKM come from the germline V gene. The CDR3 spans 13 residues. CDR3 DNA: TGTGCCAGCAGTTTCGTACAGGGGCTGGGCGCTTTCTTT. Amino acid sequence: CASSFVQGLGAFF.

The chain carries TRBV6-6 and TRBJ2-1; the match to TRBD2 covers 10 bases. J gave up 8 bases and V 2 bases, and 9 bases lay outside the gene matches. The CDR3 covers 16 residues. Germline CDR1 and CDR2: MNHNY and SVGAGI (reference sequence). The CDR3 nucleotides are TGTGCCAGCAGTTACCCCCGGACTAGCGGACTTGATGAGCAGTTCTTC. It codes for CASSYPRTSGLDEQFF.

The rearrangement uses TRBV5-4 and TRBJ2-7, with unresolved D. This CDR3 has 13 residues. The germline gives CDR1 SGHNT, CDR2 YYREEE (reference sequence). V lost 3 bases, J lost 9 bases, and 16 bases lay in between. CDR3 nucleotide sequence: TGTGCCAGCAGCTCCTATAACATGCCCCGGCAGTACTTC. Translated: CASSSYNMPRQYF.

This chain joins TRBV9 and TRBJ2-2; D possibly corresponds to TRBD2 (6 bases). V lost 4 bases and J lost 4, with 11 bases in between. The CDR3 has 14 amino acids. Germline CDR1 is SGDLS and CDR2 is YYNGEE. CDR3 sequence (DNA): TGTGCCAGCAGCACCCAGGGAGGCACCGGGGAGCTGTTTTTT. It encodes CASSTQGGTGELFF.

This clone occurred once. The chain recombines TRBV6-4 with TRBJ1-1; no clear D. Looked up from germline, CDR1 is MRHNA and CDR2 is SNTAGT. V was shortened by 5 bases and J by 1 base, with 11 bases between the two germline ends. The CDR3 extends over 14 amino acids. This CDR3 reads CASSPRHGNTEAFF. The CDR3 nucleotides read TGTGCCAGCAGTCCCCGACACGGGAACACTGAAGCTTTCTTT.

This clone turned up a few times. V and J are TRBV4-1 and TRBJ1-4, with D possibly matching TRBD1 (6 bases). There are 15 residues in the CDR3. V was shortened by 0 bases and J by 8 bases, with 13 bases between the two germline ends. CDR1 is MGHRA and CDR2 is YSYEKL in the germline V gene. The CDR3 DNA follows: TGCGCCAGCAGCCAAGATCGGGGGCTGGGGGAAAAACTGTTTTTT. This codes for CASSQDRGLGEKLFF.

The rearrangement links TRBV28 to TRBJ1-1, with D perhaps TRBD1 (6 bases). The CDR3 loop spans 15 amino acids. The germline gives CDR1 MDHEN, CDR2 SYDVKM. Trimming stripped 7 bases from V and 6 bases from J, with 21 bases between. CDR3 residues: CASTLGGAGSAEAFF. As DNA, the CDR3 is TGTGCCAGCACCTTGGGGGGCGCGGGTTCGGCTGAAGCTTTCTTT.

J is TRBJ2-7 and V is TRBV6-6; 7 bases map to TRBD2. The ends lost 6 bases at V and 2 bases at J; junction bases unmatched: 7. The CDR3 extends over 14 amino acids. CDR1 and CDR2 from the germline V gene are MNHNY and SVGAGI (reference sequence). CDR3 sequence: CASRVGLTTYEQYF. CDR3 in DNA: TGTGCCAGCAGGGTGGGACTAACGACCTACGAGCAGTACTTC.

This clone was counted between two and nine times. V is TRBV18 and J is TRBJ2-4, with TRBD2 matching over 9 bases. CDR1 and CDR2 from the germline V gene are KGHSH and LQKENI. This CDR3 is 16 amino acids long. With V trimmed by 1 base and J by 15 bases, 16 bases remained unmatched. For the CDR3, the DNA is TGTGCCAGCTCACCACAGGGAGGAGTAGCGGGAGTAACGCCGTACTTC. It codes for CASSPQGGVAGVTPYF.

Here the CDR3 DNA reads TGTGCCAGCAGCTCCGGGAGGACTGAAGCTTTCTTT. Amino acids: CASSSGRTEAFF. The rearrangement uses TRBV7-6 and TRBJ1-1; D not certain. CDR3 length: 12 amino acids. CDR1 is SGHVS, CDR2 FNYEAQ, per germline. V lost 4 bases and J lost 5, with 8 bases in between.

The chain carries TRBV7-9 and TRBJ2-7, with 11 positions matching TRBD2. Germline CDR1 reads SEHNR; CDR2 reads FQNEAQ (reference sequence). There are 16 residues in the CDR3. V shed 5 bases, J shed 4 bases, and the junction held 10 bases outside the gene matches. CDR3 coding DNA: TGTGCCAGCAGCCCTCGTACTAGCGGGAGTAGTTACGAGCAGTACTTC. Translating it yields CASSPRTSGSSYEQYF.

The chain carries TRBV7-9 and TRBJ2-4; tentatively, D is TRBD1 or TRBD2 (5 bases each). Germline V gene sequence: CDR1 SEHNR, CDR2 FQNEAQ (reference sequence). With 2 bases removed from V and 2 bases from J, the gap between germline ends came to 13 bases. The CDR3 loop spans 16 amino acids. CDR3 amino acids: CASSLSLEGPKNIQYF. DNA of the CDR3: TGTGCCAGCAGCTTATCCCTCGAGGGACCCAAAAACATTCAGTACTTC.

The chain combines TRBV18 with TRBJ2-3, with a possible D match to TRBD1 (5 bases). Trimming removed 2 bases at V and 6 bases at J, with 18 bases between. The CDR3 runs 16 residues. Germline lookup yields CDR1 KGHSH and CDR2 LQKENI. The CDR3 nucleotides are TGTGCCAGCTCACCATTTCAGGGTGGAGCTGGGGATACGCAGTATTTT. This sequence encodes CASSPFQGGAGDTQYF.

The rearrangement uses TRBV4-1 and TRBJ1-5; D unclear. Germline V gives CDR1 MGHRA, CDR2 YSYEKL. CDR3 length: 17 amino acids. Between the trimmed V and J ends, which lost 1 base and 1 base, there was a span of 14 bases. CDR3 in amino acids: CASSQGSNGESNQPQHF. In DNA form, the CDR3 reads TGCGCCAGCAGCCAAGGATCAAACGGGGAAAGCAATCAGCCCCAGCATTTT.

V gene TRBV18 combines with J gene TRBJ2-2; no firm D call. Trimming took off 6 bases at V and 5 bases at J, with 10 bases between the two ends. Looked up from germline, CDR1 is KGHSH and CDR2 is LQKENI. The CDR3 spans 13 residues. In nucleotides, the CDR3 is TGTGCCAGCTCGGGCGATGGGACCGGGGAGCTGTTTTTT. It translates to CASSGDGTGELFF.

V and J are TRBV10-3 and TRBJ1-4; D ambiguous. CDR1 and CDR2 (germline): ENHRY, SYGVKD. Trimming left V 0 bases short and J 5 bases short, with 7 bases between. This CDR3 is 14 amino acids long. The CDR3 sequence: CAISESTANEKLFF. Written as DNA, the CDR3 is TGTGCCATCAGTGAGTCTACAGCAAATGAAAAACTGTTTTTT.

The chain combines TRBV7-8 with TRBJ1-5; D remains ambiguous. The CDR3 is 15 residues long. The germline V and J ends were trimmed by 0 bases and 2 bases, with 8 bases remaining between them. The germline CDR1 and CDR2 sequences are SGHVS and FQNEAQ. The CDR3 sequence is CASSLAAGRNQPQHF. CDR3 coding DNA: TGTGCCAGCAGCTTAGCGGCAGGACGCAATCAGCCCCAGCATTTT.